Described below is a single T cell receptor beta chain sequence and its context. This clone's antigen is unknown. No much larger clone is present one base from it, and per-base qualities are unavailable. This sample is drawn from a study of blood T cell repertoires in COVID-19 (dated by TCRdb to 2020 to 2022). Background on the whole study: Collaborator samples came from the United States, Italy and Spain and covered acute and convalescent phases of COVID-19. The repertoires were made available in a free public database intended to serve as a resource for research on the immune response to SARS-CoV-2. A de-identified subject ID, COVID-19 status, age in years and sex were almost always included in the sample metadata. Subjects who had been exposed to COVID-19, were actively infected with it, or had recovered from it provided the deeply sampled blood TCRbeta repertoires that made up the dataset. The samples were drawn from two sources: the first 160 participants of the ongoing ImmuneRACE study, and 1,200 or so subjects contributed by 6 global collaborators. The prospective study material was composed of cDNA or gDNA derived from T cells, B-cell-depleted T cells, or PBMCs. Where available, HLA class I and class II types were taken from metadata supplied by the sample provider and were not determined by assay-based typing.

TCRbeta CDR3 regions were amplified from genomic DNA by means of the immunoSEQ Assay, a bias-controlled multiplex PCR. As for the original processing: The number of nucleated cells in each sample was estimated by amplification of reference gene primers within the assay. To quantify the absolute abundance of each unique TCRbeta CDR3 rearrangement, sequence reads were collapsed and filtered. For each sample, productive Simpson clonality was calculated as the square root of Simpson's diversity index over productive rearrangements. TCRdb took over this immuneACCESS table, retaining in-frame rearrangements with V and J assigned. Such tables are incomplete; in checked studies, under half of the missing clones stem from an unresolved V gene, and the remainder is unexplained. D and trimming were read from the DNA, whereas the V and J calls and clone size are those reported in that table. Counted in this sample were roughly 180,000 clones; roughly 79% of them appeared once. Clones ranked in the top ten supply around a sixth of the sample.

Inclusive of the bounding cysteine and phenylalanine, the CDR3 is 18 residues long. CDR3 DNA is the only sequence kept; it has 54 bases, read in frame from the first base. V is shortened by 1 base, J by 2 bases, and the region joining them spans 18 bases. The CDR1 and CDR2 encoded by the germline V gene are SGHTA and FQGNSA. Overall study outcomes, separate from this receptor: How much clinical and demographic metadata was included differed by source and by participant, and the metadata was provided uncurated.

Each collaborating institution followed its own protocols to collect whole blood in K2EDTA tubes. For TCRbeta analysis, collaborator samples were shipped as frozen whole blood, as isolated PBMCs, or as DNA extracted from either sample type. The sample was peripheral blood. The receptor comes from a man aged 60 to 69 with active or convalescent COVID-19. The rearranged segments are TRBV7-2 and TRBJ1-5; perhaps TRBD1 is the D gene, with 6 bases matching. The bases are TGTGCCAGCAGCTTAGAGGACAGATCCCCCTCTGGCAATCAGCCCCAGCATTTT. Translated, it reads CASSLEDRSPSGNQPQHF.